This T cell receptor beta chain appears in the sequencing data of a study of shared clonotypes between healthy human individuals. Findings of the study overall: Shared clonotypes across all four donors exceeded non-shared ones in generation probability. When naive CD4 clonotypes were compared across a handful of donors, 4% to 5.5% were shared.

With regard to this clone: Its antigen is still unknown.

The assay was immunoSEQ multiplex PCR, and TCRdb's table has in-frame clones only and misses some. The data contain under 700,000 clones, approximately 95% of them singletons. CD45RO-negative CD8 cells positively selected for CCR7 made up the naive population, which excluded terminally differentiated effector memory CD45RA+ cells. The germline V and J ends were trimmed by 4 bases and 2 bases, with 19 bases remaining between them. CDR1 is SGHNT, CDR2 YYREEE, per germline (reference sequence). CDR3 length: 16 residues. The chain recombines TRBV5-4 with TRBJ2-7, with D maybe TRBD2 (6 bases). The sample comprised naive CD8+ T cells sorted from blood. This TCR was recovered from a young woman in good health. The CDR3 DNA sequence: TGTGCCAGCAGCCAAACTCCCACGGGAGCGACCTACGAGCAGTACTTC. Translating it yields CASSQTPTGATYEQYF.